The 5 T cell receptor beta chains in this list originate from one sample, sequenced in a study of neurological immune-mediated disorders. Each CDR3 protein is one row after TCRdb ran MiXCR on the 5' RACE reads. In the table there are 30,000 to 40,000 distinct CDR3 sequences, 3.5% to 4% of which are singletons. What was sequenced was PBMCs. Receptors were obtained from a man younger than 40 with multiple sclerosis.

In this sample, this clonotype turned up many times. This chain uses TRBV7-2 with TRBJ1-1; D gene ambiguous. The CDR3 sequence is 14 residues long. Deletions cut 5 bases from V and 1 base from J, with 11 bases between. Germline V gene sequence: CDR1 SGHTA, CDR2 FQGNSA. This CDR3 is CASSPPPRNTEAFF. DNA of the CDR3: TGTGCCAGCAGCCCGCCGCCGAGGAACACTGAAGCTTTCTTT.

This clonotype was recorded many times. The V and J genes are TRBV12-3 or TRBV12-4 and TRBJ1-4, with TRBD1 matching over 7 bases. The J segment lost 4 bases and the V segment lost 10 bases, leaving 6 bases of the junction unmatched. CDR3 length: 13 residues. CDR3: CATGDSDNEKLFF. CDR3 DNA sequence: TGTGCCACCGGGGACAGCGATAATGAAAAACTGTTTTTT.

There are many counts of this clonotype. The chain carries TRBV6-1 and TRBJ1-2, with TRBD1 as a possible D gene (5 bases). Germline V lookup: CDR1 MNHNS, CDR2 SASEGT. The germline V and J ends were trimmed by 3 bases and 4 bases, with 9 bases remaining between them. The CDR3 loop spans 13 amino acids. CDR3 sequence reads: CASSEAGGYGYTF. The CDR3 DNA is TGTGCCAGCAGTGAGGCCGGGGGCTATGGCTACACCTTC.

This clonotype was observed at least ten times. One end of the junction does not line up with germline, which may come from a read error. The chain joins TRBV12-3 or TRBV12-4 to TRBJ1-5; no clear D. The CDR3 spans 13 residues. The CDR3 nucleotides read TGTGCCAGCAGTTCGGGCAGTGATCAGCCCCAGAATTTT. Its translation is CASSSGSDQPQNF.

This clonotype has ten or more counts. The chain is built from TRBV5-1 and TRBJ2-3, with TRBD1 matching 7 bases. With 6 bases clipped from V and 2 bases from J, the junction kept 9 bases outside the gene matches. This CDR3 has 15 amino acids. Germline assignment: CDR1 SGHRS and CDR2 YFSETQ. The CDR3 nucleotides are TGCGCCAGCAAGCCGGGACAGCCTTACACAGATACGCAGTATTTT. This sequence encodes CASKPGQPYTDTQYF.